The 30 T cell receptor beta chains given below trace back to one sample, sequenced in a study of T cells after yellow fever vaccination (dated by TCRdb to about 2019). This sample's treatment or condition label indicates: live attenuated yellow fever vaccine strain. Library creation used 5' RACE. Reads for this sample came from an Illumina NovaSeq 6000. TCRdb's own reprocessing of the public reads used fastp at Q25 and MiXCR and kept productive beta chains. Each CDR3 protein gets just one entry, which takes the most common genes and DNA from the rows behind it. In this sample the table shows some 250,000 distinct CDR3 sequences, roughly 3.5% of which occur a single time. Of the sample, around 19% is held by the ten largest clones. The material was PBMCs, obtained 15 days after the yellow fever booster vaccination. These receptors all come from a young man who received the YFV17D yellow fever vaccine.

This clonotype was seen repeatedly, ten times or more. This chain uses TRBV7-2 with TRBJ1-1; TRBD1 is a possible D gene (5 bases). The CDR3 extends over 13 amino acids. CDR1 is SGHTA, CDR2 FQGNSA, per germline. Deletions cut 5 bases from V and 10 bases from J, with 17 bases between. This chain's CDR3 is CASSPGPSQGAFF. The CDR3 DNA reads TGTGCCAGCAGCCCTGGGCCTTCCCAGGGAGCTTTCTTT.

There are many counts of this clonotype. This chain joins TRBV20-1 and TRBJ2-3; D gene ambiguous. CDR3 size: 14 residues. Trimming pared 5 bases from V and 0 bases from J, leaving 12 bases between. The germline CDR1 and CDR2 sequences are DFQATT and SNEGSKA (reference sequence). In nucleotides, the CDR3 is TGCAGTGCTCCCCTACAGACTAGCACAGATACGCAGTATTTT. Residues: CSAPLQTSTDTQYF.

The CDR3 region is CASSIGSVQPQHF. As DNA, the CDR3 is TGTGCCAGTAGTATAGGGTCGGTTCAGCCCCAGCATTTT. V and J are TRBV19 and TRBJ1-5; D unclear. Between the trimmed V and J ends, which lost 1 base and 6 bases, there was a span of 7 bases. CDR1 is LNHDA and CDR2 is SQIVND in the germline V gene (reference sequence). CDR3 length: 13 residues.

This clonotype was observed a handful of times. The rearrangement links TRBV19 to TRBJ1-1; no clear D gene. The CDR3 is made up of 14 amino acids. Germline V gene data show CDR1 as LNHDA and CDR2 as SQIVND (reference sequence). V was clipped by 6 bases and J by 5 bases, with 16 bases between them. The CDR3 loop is CASSPMGLSTEAFF. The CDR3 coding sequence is TGTGCCAGTAGCCCGATGGGTCTATCGACTGAAGCTTTCTTT.

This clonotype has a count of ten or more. The CDR3 region is CAISTRGGEQFF. In DNA form, the CDR3 reads TGTGCCATATCGACAAGGGGTGGTGAGCAGTTCTTC. The V and J genes are TRBV10-3 and TRBJ2-1; D is possibly TRBD1 (5 bases). The CDR3 runs 12 residues. The V gene's germline CDR1 is ENHRY and CDR2 SYGVKD. With 9 bases removed from V and 9 bases from J, the gap between germline ends came to 15 bases.

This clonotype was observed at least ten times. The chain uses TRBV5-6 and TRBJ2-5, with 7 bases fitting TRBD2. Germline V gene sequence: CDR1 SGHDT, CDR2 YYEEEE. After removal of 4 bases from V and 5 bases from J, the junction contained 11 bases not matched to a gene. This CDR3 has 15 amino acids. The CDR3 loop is CASSEGLTLVETQYF. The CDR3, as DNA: TGTGCCAGCAGCGAGGGACTAACCCTCGTGGAGACCCAGTACTTC.

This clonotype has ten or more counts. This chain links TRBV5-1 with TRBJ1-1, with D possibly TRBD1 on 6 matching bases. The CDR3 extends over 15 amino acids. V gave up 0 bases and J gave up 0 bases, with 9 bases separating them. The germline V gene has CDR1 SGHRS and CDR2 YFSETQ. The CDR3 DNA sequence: TGCGCCAGCAGCTTGGGGACAGCTATGAACACTGAAGCTTTCTTT. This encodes CASSLGTAMNTEAFF.

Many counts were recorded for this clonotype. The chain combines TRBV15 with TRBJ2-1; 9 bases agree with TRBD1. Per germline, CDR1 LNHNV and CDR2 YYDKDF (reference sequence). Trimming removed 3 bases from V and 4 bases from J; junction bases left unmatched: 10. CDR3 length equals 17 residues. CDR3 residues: CATSSTTGTGIYNEQFF. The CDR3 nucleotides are TGTGCCACCAGCAGCACTACCGGGACAGGGATTTACAATGAGCAGTTCTTC. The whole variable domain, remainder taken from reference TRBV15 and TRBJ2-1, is DAMVIQNPRYQVTQFGKPVTLSCSQTLNHNVMYWYQQKSSQAPKLLFHYYDKDFNNEADTPDNFQSRRPNTSFCFLDIRSPGLGDTAMYLCATSSTTGTGIYNEQFFGPGTRLTVL.

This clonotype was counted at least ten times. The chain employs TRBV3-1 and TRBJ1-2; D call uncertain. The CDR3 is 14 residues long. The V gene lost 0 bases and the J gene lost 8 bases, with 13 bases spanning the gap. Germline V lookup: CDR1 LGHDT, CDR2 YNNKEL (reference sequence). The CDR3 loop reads CASSQELNRRGYTF. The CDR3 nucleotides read TGTGCCAGCAGCCAAGAGTTGAATCGACGGGGCTACACCTTC.

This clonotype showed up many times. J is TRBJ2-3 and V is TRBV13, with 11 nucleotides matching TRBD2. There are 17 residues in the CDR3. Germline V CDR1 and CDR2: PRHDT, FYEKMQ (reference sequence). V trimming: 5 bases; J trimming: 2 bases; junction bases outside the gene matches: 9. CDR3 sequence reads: CASSPAGTSGPTDTQYF. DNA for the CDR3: TGTGCCAGCAGCCCCGCCGGGACTAGCGGTCCCACAGATACGCAGTATTTT.

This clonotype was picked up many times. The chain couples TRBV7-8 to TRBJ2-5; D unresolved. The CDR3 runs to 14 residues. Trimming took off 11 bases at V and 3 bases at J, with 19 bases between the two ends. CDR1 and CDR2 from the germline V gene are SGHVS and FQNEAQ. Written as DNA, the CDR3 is TGTGCCTCCGCAACCTTAGGGTTCGAAGAGACCCAGTACTTC. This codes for CASATLGFEETQYF.

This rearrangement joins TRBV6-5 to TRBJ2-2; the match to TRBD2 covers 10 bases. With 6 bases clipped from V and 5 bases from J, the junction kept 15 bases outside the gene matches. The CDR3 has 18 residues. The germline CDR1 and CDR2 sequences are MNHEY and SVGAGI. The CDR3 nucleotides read TGTGCCAGCAGCCTGAACGGGAAGCGGGGGGGCATGACCGGGGAGCTGTTTTTT. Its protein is CASSLNGKRGGMTGELFF.

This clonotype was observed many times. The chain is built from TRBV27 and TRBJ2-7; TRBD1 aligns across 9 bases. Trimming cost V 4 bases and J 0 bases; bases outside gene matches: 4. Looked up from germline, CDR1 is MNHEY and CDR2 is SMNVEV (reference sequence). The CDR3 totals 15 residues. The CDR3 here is CASSSGQGYSYEQYV. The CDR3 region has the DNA TGTGCCAGCAGTTCGGGACAGGGATACTCCTACGAGCAGTACGTC.

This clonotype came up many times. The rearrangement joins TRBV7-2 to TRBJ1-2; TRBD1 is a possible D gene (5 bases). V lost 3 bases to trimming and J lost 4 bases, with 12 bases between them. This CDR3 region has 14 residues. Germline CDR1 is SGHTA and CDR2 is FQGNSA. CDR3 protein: CASSFTGGSYGYTF. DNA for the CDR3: TGTGCCAGCAGCTTTACAGGAGGTTCCTATGGCTACACCTTC.

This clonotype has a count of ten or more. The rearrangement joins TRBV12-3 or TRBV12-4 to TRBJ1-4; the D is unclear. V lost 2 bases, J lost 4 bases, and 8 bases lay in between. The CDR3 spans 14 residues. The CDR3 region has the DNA TGTGCCAGCAGTTTACGTGCAGTTAATGAAAAACTGTTTTTT. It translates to CASSLRAVNEKLFF.

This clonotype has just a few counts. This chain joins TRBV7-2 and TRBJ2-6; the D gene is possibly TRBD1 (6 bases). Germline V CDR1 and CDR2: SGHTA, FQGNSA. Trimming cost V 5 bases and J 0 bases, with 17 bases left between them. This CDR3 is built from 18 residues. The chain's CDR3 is CASSLARQALSGANVLTF. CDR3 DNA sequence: TGTGCCAGCAGCCTGGCGAGACAGGCCCTCTCTGGGGCCAACGTCCTGACTTTC. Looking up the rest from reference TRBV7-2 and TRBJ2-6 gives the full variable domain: GAGVSQSPSNKVTEKGKDVELRCDPISGHTALYWYRQSLGQGLEFLIYFQGNSAPDKSGLPSDRFSAERTGGSVSTLTIQRTQQEDSAVYLCASSLARQALSGANVLTFGAGSRLTVL.

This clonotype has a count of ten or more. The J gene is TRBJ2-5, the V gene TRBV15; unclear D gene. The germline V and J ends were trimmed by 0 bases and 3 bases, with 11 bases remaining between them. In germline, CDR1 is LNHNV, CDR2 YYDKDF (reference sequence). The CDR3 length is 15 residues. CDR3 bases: TGTGCCACCAGCAGAGATAAGAGATGGGAAGAGACCCAGTACTTC. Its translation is CATSRDKRWEETQYF.

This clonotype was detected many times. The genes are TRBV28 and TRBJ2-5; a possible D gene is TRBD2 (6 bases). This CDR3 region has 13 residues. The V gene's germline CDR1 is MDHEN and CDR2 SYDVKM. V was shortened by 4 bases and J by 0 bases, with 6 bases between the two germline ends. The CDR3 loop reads CASSWGDQETQYF. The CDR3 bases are TGTGCCAGCAGTTGGGGGGACCAAGAGACCCAGTACTTC.

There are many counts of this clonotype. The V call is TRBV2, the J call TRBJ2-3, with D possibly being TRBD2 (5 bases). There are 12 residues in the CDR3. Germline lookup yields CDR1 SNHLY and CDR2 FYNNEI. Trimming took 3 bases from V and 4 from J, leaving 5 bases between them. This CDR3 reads CASSDGADTQYF. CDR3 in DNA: TGTGCCAGCAGTGACGGGGCAGATACGCAGTATTTT. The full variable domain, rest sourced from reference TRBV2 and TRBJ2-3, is EPEVTQTPSHQVTQMGQEVILRCVPISNHLYFYWYRQILGQKVEFLVSFYNNEISEKSEIFDDQFSVERPDGSNFTLKIRSTKLEDSAMYFCASSDGADTQYFGPGTRLTVL.

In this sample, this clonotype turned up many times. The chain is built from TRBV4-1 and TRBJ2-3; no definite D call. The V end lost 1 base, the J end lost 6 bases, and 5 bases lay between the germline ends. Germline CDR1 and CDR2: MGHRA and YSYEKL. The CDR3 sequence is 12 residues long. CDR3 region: CASSQVRDTQYF. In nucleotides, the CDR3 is TGCGCCAGCAGCCAAGTCAGGGATACGCAGTATTTT.

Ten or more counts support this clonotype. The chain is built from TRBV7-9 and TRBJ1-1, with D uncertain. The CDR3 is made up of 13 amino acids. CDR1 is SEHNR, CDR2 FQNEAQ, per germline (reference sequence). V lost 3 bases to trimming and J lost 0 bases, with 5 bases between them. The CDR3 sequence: CASSFHLNTEAFF. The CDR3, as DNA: TGTGCCAGCAGCTTTCACCTGAACACTGAAGCTTTCTTT.

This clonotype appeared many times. CDR3 DNA: TGCAGTGCTAGCCCTCAGAACACCGGGGAGCTGTTTTTT. Translated: CSASPQNTGELFF. The V call is TRBV20-1, the J call TRBJ2-2, with no clear D. V lost 3 bases and J 1 base, leaving 6 bases between the germline ends. CDR1 is DFQATT, CDR2 SNEGSKA, per germline (reference sequence). The CDR3 runs to 13 residues.

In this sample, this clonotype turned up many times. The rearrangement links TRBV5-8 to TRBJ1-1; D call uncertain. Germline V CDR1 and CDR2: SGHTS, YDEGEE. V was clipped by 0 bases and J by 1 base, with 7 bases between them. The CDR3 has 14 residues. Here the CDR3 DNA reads TGTGCCAGCAGCTTGGCCACAGCGAACACTGAAGCTTTCTTT. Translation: CASSLATANTEAFF. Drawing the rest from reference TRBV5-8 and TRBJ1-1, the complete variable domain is EAGVTQSPTHLIKTRGQQATLRCSPISGHTSVYWYQQALGLGLQFLLWYDEGEERNRGNFPPRFSGRQFPNYSSELNVNALELEDSALYLCASSLATANTEAFFGQGTRLTVV.

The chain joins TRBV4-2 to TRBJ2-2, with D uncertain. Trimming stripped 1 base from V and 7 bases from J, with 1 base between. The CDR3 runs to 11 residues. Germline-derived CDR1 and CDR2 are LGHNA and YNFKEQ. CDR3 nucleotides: TGTGCCAGCAGCCAAGGCGGGGAGCTGTTTTTT. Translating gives CASSQGGELFF.

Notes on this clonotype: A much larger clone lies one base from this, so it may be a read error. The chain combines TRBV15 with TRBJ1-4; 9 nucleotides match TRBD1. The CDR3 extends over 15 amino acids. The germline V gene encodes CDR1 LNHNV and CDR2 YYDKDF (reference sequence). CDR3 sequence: CATSSDRGNWEKLSF. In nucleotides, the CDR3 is TGTGCCACCAGCAGTGACAGGGGGAATTGGGAAAAACTGTCTTTT.

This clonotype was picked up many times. In nucleotides, the CDR3 is TGCAGTGCTAGGATACGGACAGGAGGCCTCGTGGATACGCAGTATTTT. Protein sequence: CSARIRTGGLVDTQYF. The rearrangement links TRBV20-1 to TRBJ2-3; 7 bases map to TRBD1. This CDR3 has 16 residues. Germline values: CDR1 DFQATT, CDR2 SNEGSKA (reference sequence). V lost 3 bases, J lost 6 bases, and 15 bases stayed unmatched.

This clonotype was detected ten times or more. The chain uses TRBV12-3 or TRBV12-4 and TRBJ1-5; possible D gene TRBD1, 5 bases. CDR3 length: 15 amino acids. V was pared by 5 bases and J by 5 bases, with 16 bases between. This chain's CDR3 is CASSPSWGEYQPQHF. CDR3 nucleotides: TGTGCCAGCAGTCCAAGCTGGGGGGAATATCAGCCCCAGCATTTT.

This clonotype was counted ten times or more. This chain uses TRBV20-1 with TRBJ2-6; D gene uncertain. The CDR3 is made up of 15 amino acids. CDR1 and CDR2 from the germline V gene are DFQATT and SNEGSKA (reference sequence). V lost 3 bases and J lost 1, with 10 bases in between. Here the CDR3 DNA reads TGCAGTGCTAGTCCCATTTCTTCTGGGGCCAACGTCCTGACTTTC. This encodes CSASPISSGANVLTF.

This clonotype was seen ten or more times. In DNA, the CDR3 is TGTGCCAGCAGTTACTCACCTACTAGCGGGGGGATAGGTGAGCAGTTCTTC. Translated, it gives CASSYSPTSGGIGEQFF. This chain links TRBV6-6 with TRBJ2-1, with 12 bases that match TRBD2. V gave up 0 bases and J gave up 9 bases; unmatched junction bases: 9. The CDR3 is made up of 17 amino acids. In germline, CDR1 is MNHNY, CDR2 SVGAGI (reference sequence).

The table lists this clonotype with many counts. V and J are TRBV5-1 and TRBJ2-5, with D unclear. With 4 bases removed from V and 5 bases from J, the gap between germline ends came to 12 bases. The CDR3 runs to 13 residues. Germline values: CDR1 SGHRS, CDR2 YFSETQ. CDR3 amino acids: CASSRMSGETQYF. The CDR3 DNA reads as TGCGCCAGCAGCCGGATGTCCGGGGAGACCCAGTACTTC.